A selection of T cell receptor beta chains follows, all from one sample in a study of T cells in tumors after PD-1 blockade. Clones were read by immunoSEQ multiplex PCR, and TCRdb kept only the in-frame ones, dropping some. The data contain approximately 20,000 clones, around 85% of them singletons. Sample: PBMCs, taken after anti-PD-1 therapy. Receptor source: a human donor with advanced basal cell or squamous cell carcinoma (not recorded which). CDR3s include the opening cysteine and the closing phenylalanine or tryptophan. The D gene is left open where the match is weak. Expanded clones are given a class, and other clones once, few, many or no size at all.

D | size | J | V | DNA | CDR3
. | . | TRBJ1-1 | TRBV19 | TGTGCCAGTAGTATAGATTTTACGAGGAGAGAAGCTTTCTTT | CASSIDFTRREAFF
. | . | TRBJ2-1 | TRBV5-6 | TGTGCCAGCAGCTTAACCGGGACCTACAATGAGCAGTTCTTC | CASSLTGTYNEQFF
TRBD1 | . | TRBJ2-7 | TRBV6-5 | TGTGCCAGCAAGACCCGGGACAGAGGATCCTACGAGCAGTACTTC | CASKTRDRGSYEQYF
. | . | TRBJ2-4 | TRBV3-1/TRBV3-2 | TGTGCCAGCAGCCAAGAAAATGAAGGGGAGCTGCTAGCCAAAAACATTCAGTACTTC | CASSQENEGELLAKNIQYF
. | . | TRBJ1-6 | TRBV7-2 | TGTGCCAGCAGGGCAAACGGCGGTGAGGGAAATTCACCCCTCCACTTT | CASRANGGEGNSPLHF
. | . | TRBJ1-1 | TRBV7-9 | TGTGCCAGCAGCTTATCGGGGGTTGACCTGGGAACTGAAGCTTTCTTT | CASSLSGVDLGTEAFF
. | medium-sized | TRBJ1-4 | TRBV12-3/TRBV12-4 | TGTGCCAGCAGTTTGGGCGAAAAACTGTTTTTT | CASSLGEKLFF
. | . | TRBJ2-7 | TRBV19 | TGTGCCAGTAGTCGACAGTTTGGTCACGAGCAGTACTTC | CASSRQFGHEQYF
. | . | TRBJ1-2 | TRBV7-9 | TGTGCCAGCAGCCCCCCGGGTCAGGCGGGAGGCTACACCTTC | CASSPPGQAGGYTF
. | once | TRBJ2-7 | TRBV7-2 | TGTGCCAGCAGCCAAAACATGGGGCCCTACGAGCAGTACTTC | CASSQNMGPYEQYF
. | . | TRBJ2-7 | TRBV18 | TGTGCCAGCTCATGGCCGCGTTTGGCCGAGAACCTCCGAAGCTACGAGCAGTACTTC | CASSWPRLAENLRSYEQYF
. | . | TRBJ2-7 | TRBV3-1/TRBV3-2 | TGTGCCAGCAGCCAAGGAATTGGTGAAGGGCGCGAGCAGTACTTC | CASSQGIGEGREQYF
TRBD1 | . | TRBJ1-2 | TRBV5-1 | TGCGCCAGCAGCCCACAGGGGGAAAAATCTAGGTACTACACCTTC | CASSPQGEKSRYYTF
. | few | TRBJ2-1 | TRBV15 | TGTGCCACCAGCAGAGATTTGGTCTACAACGATGAGCAGTTCTTC | CATSRDLVYNDEQFF
TRBD1 | . | TRBJ1-6 | TRBV5-1 | TGCGCCAGCAGCCGGGGGACAGGGGGCGCACCCCTCCACTTT | CASSRGTGGAPLHF
. | . | TRBJ1-1 | TRBV6-5 | TGTGCCAGCAGTTATGAAGGTATCCCTGAAGCTTTCTTT | CASSYEGIPEAFF
. | . | TRBJ2-4 | TRBV19 | TGTGCCAGTAGCAGTTTCCGGGACACCATAGCCAAAAACATTCAGTACTTC | CASSSFRDTIAKNIQYF
. | few | TRBJ1-1 | TRBV5-8 | TGTGCCAGCAGCCTAACAGCGTACACTGAAGCTTTCTTT | CASSLTAYTEAFF
TRBD2 | . | TRBJ2-6 | TRBV5-4 | TGTGCCAGCAATTTGGGGGGAGGGGTCTCTGGGGCCAACGTCCTGACTTTC | CASNLGGGVSGANVLTF
TRBD1 | . | TRBJ2-2 | TRBV9 | TGTGCCAGCAGCGCCAGCGCGTTACCCGGGACAGGGGCGAACACCGGGGAGCTGTTTTTT | CASSASALPGTGANTGELFF
. | . | TRBJ2-5 | TRBV24-1 | TGTGCCACCAGTGAAGGGGACTTTAATGTGCAAGAGACCCAGTACTTC | CATSEGDFNVQETQYF
. | . | TRBJ1-5 | TRBV15 | TGTGCCACCAGCAGAGATCTGGTGGAGAATCAGCCCCAGCATTTT | CATSRDLVENQPQHF
. | . | TRBJ1-4 | TRBV18 | TGTGCCAGCTCACCACCACAGGGAAGTAATGAAAAACTGTTTTTT | CASSPPQGSNEKLFF
. | . | TRBJ2-2 | TRBV25-1 | TGTGCCAGCAGTGAATTGGGGGGACGGAACGGGGAGCTGTTTTTT | CASSELGGRNGELFF
. | . | TRBJ2-1 | TRBV24-1 | TGTGCCACCAGTGATTTGAGGTACTCCTACAATGAGCAGTTCTTC | CATSDLRYSYNEQFF
. | . | TRBJ1-2 | TRBV15 | TGTGCCACCAGCAGCTACCTCACAGACTATGGCTACACCTTC | CATSSYLTDYGYTF
TRBD2 | . | TRBJ2-5 | TRBV7-9 | TGTGCCAGCAGCCACACTGGATTTGTACTAGCGGTGAGGGAGACCCAGTACTTC | CASSHTGFVLAVRETQYF
. | . | TRBJ2-3 | TRBV5-8 | TGTGCCAGCAGTCAAACGTCCCGGGTCACAGATACGCAGTATTTT | CASSQTSRVTDTQYF
. | once | TRBJ2-2 | TRBV10-3 | TGTGCCTCTAAAACGCACGCTAGCGAAGGGGAGCTGTTTTTT | CASKTHASEGELFF
. | . | TRBJ1-2 | TRBV13 | TGTGCCAGCAGCACGAACGCGTGGGGTATGCGGAACATATATGGCTACACCTTC | CASSTNAWGMRNIYGYTF
TRBD2 | . | TRBJ2-7 | TRBV19 | TGTGCCAGTAGTATTTCTGGACTAGCGGGAGTCTACGAGCAGTACTTC | CASSISGLAGVYEQYF
TRBD1 | . | TRBJ2-7 | TRBV2 | TGTGCCAGCAGTGAGCCTACAGGGGGGTTCCACGAGCAGTACTTC | CASSEPTGGFHEQYF
TRBD2 | . | TRBJ2-3 | TRBV7-9 | TGTGCCAGCAGCTTATGGACTAGCGGAGCAGATACGCAGTATTTT | CASSLWTSGADTQYF
. | once | TRBJ2-1 | TRBV2 | TGTGCCAGCAGTGAGAGGCAGCTCAATGAGCAGTTCTTC | CASSERQLNEQFF
TRBD1 | . | TRBJ2-7 | TRBV29-1 | TGCAGCGCCCGGGACAGAGGGGATACGGGCGAGCAGTACTTC | CSARDRGDTGEQYF
TRBD2 | . | TRBJ2-7 | TRBV28 | TGTGCCAGCAGTACAGTCGCTAGCGGGATAATCTACGAGCAGTACTTC | CASSTVASGIIYEQYF
. | few | TRBJ2-3 | TRBV2 | TGTGCCAGCAGTGAAGCTGTTCTGGGGGCAGATACGCAGTATTTT | CASSEAVLGADTQYF
. | . | TRBJ2-1 | TRBV3-1/TRBV3-2 | TGTGCCAGCAGCCAAGGGGCGGGATTCTACAATGAGCAGTTCTTC | CASSQGAGFYNEQFF
TRBD1 | . | TRBJ2-7 | TRBV3-1/TRBV3-2 | TGTGCCAGCAGCCGTACAGGGGGCTACGAGCAGTACTTC | CASSRTGGYEQYF
. | . | TRBJ1-3 | TRBV9 | TGTGCCAGCAGCGTAGCGGGTGCCAGCCGCTCTGGAAACACCATATATTTT | CASSVAGASRSGNTIYF